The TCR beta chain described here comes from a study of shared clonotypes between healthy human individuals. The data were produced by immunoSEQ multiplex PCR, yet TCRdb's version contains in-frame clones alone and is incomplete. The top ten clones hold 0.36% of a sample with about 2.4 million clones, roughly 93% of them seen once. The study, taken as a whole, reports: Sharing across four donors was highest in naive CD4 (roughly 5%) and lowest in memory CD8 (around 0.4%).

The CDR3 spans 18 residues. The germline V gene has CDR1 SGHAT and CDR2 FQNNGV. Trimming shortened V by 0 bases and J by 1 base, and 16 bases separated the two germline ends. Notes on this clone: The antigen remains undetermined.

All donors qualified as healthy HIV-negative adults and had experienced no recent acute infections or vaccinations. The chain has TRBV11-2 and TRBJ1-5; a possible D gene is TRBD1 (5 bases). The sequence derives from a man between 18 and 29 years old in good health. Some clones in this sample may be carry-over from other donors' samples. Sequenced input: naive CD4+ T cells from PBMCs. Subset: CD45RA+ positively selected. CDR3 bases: TGTGCCAGCAGCTTAGATCAGGGACTCCGAGGGAGCAATCAGCCCCAGCATTTT. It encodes CASSLDQGLRGSNQPQHF.